The 28 T cell receptor beta chains below come from one sample, sequenced in a study of blood T cell repertoires in COVID-19. The data were produced by immunoSEQ multiplex PCR, yet TCRdb's version contains in-frame clones alone and is incomplete. The sample shows 500,000 to 600,000 clones, approximately 91% of them seen only once. The specimen was peripheral blood. The source of these receptors is a woman between 50 and 59 years old with COVID-19, enrolled during active disease.

This chain joins TRBV5-4 and TRBJ1-3; D is unclear. Germline assignment: CDR1 SGHNT and CDR2 YYREEE (reference sequence). With 4 bases removed from V and 0 bases from J, the gap between germline ends came to 8 bases. The CDR3 has 14 amino acids. This CDR3 is CASSTPGSGNTIYF. CDR3 coding DNA: TGTGCCAGCAGCACCCCGGGCTCTGGAAACACCATATATTTT.

This clone has only a few counts. The chain couples TRBV3-1 (or the pseudogene TRBV3-2) to TRBJ1-1; TRBD1 is a possible D gene (5 bases). Germline CDR1 reads LGHDT; CDR2 reads YNNKEL (reference sequence). CDR3 length: 15 residues. Trimming shortened V by 7 bases and J by 4 bases, and 19 bases separated the two germline ends. CDR3: CASTGPDSSLTEAFF. The CDR3 DNA follows: TGTGCCAGCACGGGTCCCGACAGCTCTCTCACTGAAGCTTTCTTT.

Of note for this clone: The sample has other DNA sequences that encode this CDR3 too. The chain links TRBV18 to TRBJ1-2; 11 bases fit TRBD1. The CDR3 spans 15 residues. V dropped 6 bases and J dropped 3; count of bases not matched to a gene: 6. The germline V gene has CDR1 KGHSH and CDR2 LQKENI. The CDR3 DNA sequence: TGTGCCAGCTCCCCAGGGACAGGGGGGGACTATGGCTACACCTTC. This sequence encodes CASSPGTGGDYGYTF.

V usage is TRBV5-1 and J usage is TRBJ1-1; 8 nucleotides match TRBD1. Per germline, CDR1 SGHRS and CDR2 YFSETQ. This CDR3 has 14 residues. J was trimmed by 6 bases and V by 4 bases; bases with no gene match: 8. CDR3 nucleotide sequence: TGCGCCAGCAGCACCAGGGGGCGCGGGGCTGAAGCTTTCTTT. It codes for CASSTRGRGAEAFF.

The chain has TRBV5-5 and TRBJ1-4; 10 bases map to TRBD1. This CDR3 is 15 amino acids long. Trimming at V came to 4 bases and at J to 5 bases, leaving 5 bases not matched to a gene. The germline gives CDR1 SGHKS, CDR2 YYEKEE (reference sequence). The chain's CDR3 is CASSPLGQGNEKLFF. CDR3 bases: TGTGCCAGCAGCCCTCTGGGACAGGGGAATGAAAAACTGTTTTTT.

The chain employs TRBV5-1 and TRBJ1-1; TRBD1 is a possible D gene (5 bases). The germline V and J ends were trimmed by 2 bases and 1 base, with 9 bases remaining between them. The CDR3 extends over 14 amino acids. Germline CDR1 and CDR2: SGHRS and YFSETQ. In DNA form, the CDR3 reads TGCGCCAGCAGCTTCGGACACCGGAACACTGAAGCTTTCTTT. It is translated as CASSFGHRNTEAFF.

The V call is TRBV27, the J call TRBJ2-7, with TRBD1 matching over 11 bases. CDR1 and CDR2 from the germline V gene are MNHEY and SMNVEV (reference sequence). The CDR3 runs to 15 residues. V lost 6 bases and J lost 9; bases outside the gene matches: 13. The CDR3 coding sequence is TGTGCCAGCAGCCCCAGGGGGACAGGGGGTGTGGGGCAGTACTTC. This encodes CASSPRGTGGVGQYF.

V and J are TRBV6-5 and TRBJ2-5; D perhaps matches TRBD2 (5 bases). This CDR3 region has 15 residues. Germline loops: CDR1 MNHEY, CDR2 SVGAGI. The germline V and J ends were trimmed by 6 bases and 2 bases, with 16 bases remaining between them. CDR3 sequence reads: CASSPPRSGQETQYF. The CDR3, as DNA: TGTGCCAGCAGCCCCCCTCGGAGCGGACAAGAGACCCAGTACTTC.

The chain recombines TRBV6-5 with TRBJ1-1; D unclear. Trimming removed 7 bases at V and 6 bases at J, with 15 bases between. The length of the CDR3 is 13 residues. Germline CDR1 is MNHEY and CDR2 is SVGAGI. The CDR3 region is CASTTYSRAEAFF. CDR3 nucleotides: TGTGCCAGCACCACCTACTCCCGGGCTGAAGCTTTCTTT.

The rearrangement links TRBV16 to TRBJ2-2, with 11 positions matching TRBD1. CDR1 is KGHSY, CDR2 FQNENV, per germline. The CDR3 sequence is 14 residues long. V was pared by 4 bases and J by 5 bases, with 0 bases of the junction left unmatched. The CDR3: CASSRDRGTGELFF. CDR3 DNA: TGTGCCAGCAGCCGGGACAGGGGGACCGGGGAGCTGTTTTTT.

The J gene is TRBJ1-4, the V gene TRBV4-1; 11 bases fit TRBD1. The trim removed 7 bases at V and 8 bases at J, leaving 12 bases unmatched. Germline CDR1 reads MGHRA; CDR2 reads YSYEKL. CDR3 length equals 16 residues. The CDR3, as DNA: TGCGCCAGCACCCGGGTACTTAGGACAGGGGGCGAAAAACTGTTTTTT. Translated, it gives CASTRVLRTGGEKLFF.

The chain is built from TRBV30 and TRBJ2-3; D may be TRBD1 (5 bases). Trimming pared 0 bases from V and 3 bases from J, leaving 10 bases between. The V gene's germline CDR1 is GTSNPN and CDR2 SVGIG (reference sequence). This CDR3 comprises 14 residues. The CDR3 loop is CAWSVGQRTDTQYF. CDR3 DNA sequence: TGTGCCTGGAGTGTGGGGCAGCGAACAGATACGCAGTATTTT. Variable domain in full (rest from reference TRBV30 and TRBJ2-3): SQTIHQWPATLVQPVGSPLSLECTVEGTSNPNLYWYRQAAGRGLQLLFYSVGIGQISSEVPQNLSASRPQDRQFILSSKKLLLSDSGFYLCAWSVGQRTDTQYFGPGTRLTVL.

This clone was observed a handful of times. The rearrangement joins TRBV5-4 to TRBJ2-7; the D is unclear. Per germline, CDR1 SGHNT and CDR2 YYREEE (reference sequence). Trimming pared 2 bases from V and 5 bases from J, leaving 11 bases between. The CDR3 spans 13 residues. This CDR3 is CASSFPGTDEQYF. CDR3 bases: TGTGCCAGCAGCTTTCCAGGAACGGACGAGCAGTACTTC.

The V gene is TRBV5-1, the J gene TRBJ1-2; weak D call: TRBD1 (6 bases). The germline gives CDR1 SGHRS, CDR2 YFSETQ. The germline V and J ends were trimmed by 5 bases and 7 bases, with 24 bases remaining between them. The CDR3 length is 16 residues. CDR3 residues: CASRPQGGDSTGGYTF. The CDR3 DNA reads as TGCGCCAGCAGACCCCAAGGGGGGGATTCCACCGGTGGCTACACCTTC.

The DNA of the CDR3 is TGCGCCAGCAGCCAGATCAGGGGGCCGCCTGGAAACACCATATATTTT. The encoded protein is CASSQIRGPPGNTIYF. V and J are TRBV4-1 and TRBJ1-3; TRBD1 aligns across 8 bases. CDR1 is MGHRA and CDR2 is YSYEKL in the germline V gene. Trimming removed 3 bases from V and 2 bases from J; junction bases left unmatched: 6. The CDR3 length is 16 residues.

The V call is TRBV6-5, the J call TRBJ1-2; D remains ambiguous. CDR3 length equals 13 residues. Trimming took 2 bases from V and 8 from J, leaving 12 bases between them. Germline V lookup: CDR1 MNHEY, CDR2 SVGAGI. The CDR3 sequence is CASSYMEGGGYTF. For the CDR3, the DNA is TGTGCCAGCAGTTACATGGAGGGAGGGGGCTACACCTTC.

This chain connects TRBV3-1 (or the pseudogene TRBV3-2) to TRBJ2-7; 13 bases are shared with TRBD2. CDR1 LGHDT and CDR2 YNNKEL come from the germline V gene (reference sequence). The ends lost 0 bases at V and 9 bases at J; junction bases unmatched: 8. This CDR3 spans 16 amino acids. The CDR3 DNA reads TGTGCCAGCAGCCAAGATAGAGGACTAGCGGGGGACTCGCAGTACTTC. Translating it yields CASSQDRGLAGDSQYF.

CDR3: CASSQGPPWRDTEAFF. CDR3 DNA sequence: TGCGCCAGCAGCCAAGGGCCCCCTTGGAGAGACACTGAAGCTTTCTTT. The rearrangement links TRBV4-1 to TRBJ1-1, with D uncertain. Germline V gene sequence: CDR1 MGHRA, CDR2 YSYEKL. Trimming took off 1 base at V and 3 bases at J, with 15 bases between the two ends. This CDR3 spans 16 amino acids.

The chain links TRBV5-1 to TRBJ1-2; D unclear. The CDR3 extends over 13 amino acids. V lost 6 bases and J 8 bases, leaving 17 bases between the germline ends. CDR1 and CDR2 from the germline V gene are SGHRS and YFSETQ. For the CDR3, the DNA is TGCGCCAGCACCTTCTTGGTCGGGAGCGGCTACACCTTC. Translated, it gives CASTFLVGSGYTF. The whole variable domain, remainder taken from reference TRBV5-1 and TRBJ1-2, is KAGVTQTPRYLIKTRGQQVTLSCSPISGHRSVSWYQQTPGQGLQFLFEYFSETQRNKGNFPGRFSGRQFSNSRSEMNVSTLELGDSALYLCASTFLVGSGYTFGSGTRLTVV.

In this sample, this clone turned up once. The CDR3 loop is CASSSRGGDSPLHF. CDR3 DNA: TGCGCCAGCAGCTCACGAGGGGGGGATTCACCCCTCCACTTT. This chain links TRBV5-1 with TRBJ1-6; weak D call: TRBD1 (6 bases). The germline V and J ends were trimmed by 3 bases and 8 bases, with 12 bases remaining between them. The CDR3 sequence is 14 residues long. The germline V gene has CDR1 SGHRS and CDR2 YFSETQ. Combining the CDR3 with reference TRBV5-1 and TRBJ1-6 gives the whole variable domain KAGVTQTPRYLIKTRGQQVTLSCSPISGHRSVSWYQQTPGQGLQFLFEYFSETQRNKGNFPGRFSGRQFSNSRSEMNVSTLELGDSALYLCASSSRGGDSPLHFGNGTRLTVT.

This rearrangement joins TRBV11-2 to TRBJ1-2; D is unresolved. Looked up from germline, CDR1 is SGHAT and CDR2 is FQNNGV. The CDR3 is 15 amino acids. The germline V and J ends were trimmed by 3 bases and 8 bases, with 19 bases remaining between them. The CDR3 DNA reads TGTGCCAGCAGCTTGGGCCCACCTAATGTGGGCGGCTACACCTTC. This gives the protein CASSLGPPNVGGYTF.

This clone came up once. The chain links TRBV4-1 to TRBJ2-1; 8 positions agree with TRBD2. The CDR3 sequence is 14 residues long. Germline V CDR1 and CDR2: MGHRA, YSYEKL. The V and J ends lost 4 bases and 9 bases, in that order; junction bases with no gene match: 8. This CDR3 reads CASSPGGSGGEQFF. The CDR3 DNA reads as TGCGCCAGCAGCCCCGGAGGGAGCGGGGGTGAGCAGTTCTTC.

This clone has just one count. The chain employs TRBV4-1 and TRBJ1-4, with D possibly being TRBD1 (5 bases). This CDR3 has 20 residues. The germline CDR1 and CDR2 sequences are MGHRA and YSYEKL. V was pared by 1 base and J by 1 base, with 22 bases between. The CDR3 sequence is CASSQGSGRWAPLTNEKLFF. Here the CDR3 DNA reads TGCGCCAGCAGCCAAGGTTCAGGGAGGTGGGCCCCCCTAACTAATGAAAAACTGTTTTTT.

The V gene is TRBV2, the J gene TRBJ1-3; tentative D call: TRBD1 (5 bases). Trimming pared 5 bases from V and 4 bases from J, leaving 15 bases between. The germline V gene encodes CDR1 SNHLY and CDR2 FYNNEI. The CDR3 covers 15 residues. CDR3 nucleotide sequence: TGTGCCAGCAGTAAGGGGAACCGGCGGGGAAACACCATATATTTT. Translating gives CASSKGNRRGNTIYF.

The genes are TRBV19 and TRBJ2-6, with D unresolved. The CDR3 spans 16 residues. From germline, CDR1 is LNHDA and CDR2 SQIVND (reference sequence). V was cut by 5 bases and J by 0 bases, with 11 bases left in between. The CDR3 loop reads CASSVSVPSGANVLTF. CDR3 sequence (DNA): TGTGCCAGTAGTGTGTCGGTGCCCTCTGGGGCCAACGTCCTGACTTTC. The whole variable domain, remainder taken from reference TRBV19 and TRBJ2-6, is DGGITQSPKYLFRKEGQNVTLSCEQNLNHDAMYWYRQDPGQGLRLIYYSQIVNDFQKGDIAEGYSVSREKKESFPLTVTSAQKNPTAFYLCASSVSVPSGANVLTFGAGSRLTVL.

The rearrangement uses TRBV10-2 and TRBJ2-2, with 10 bases matching TRBD1. Looked up from germline, CDR1 is WSHSY and CDR2 is SAAADI. Unmatched junction bases numbered 13, after V lost 0 bases and J lost 0 bases. The CDR3 contains 21 residues. The CDR3 region is CASSESWGTGAILPNTGELFF. CDR3 bases: TGCGCCAGCAGTGAGTCGTGGGGGACAGGGGCGATCCTTCCGAACACCGGGGAGCTGTTTTTT.

This sequence joins TRBV19 and TRBJ2-4, with D unclear. The CDR3 has 18 amino acids. The germline V and J ends were trimmed by 5 bases and 7 bases, with 27 bases remaining between them. Germline assignment: CDR1 LNHDA and CDR2 SQIVND (reference sequence). CDR3 in DNA: TGTGCCAGTAGTTTCCAACCCAATACAGATTACACCAGGAACATTCAGTACTTC. Translated: CASSFQPNTDYTRNIQYF.

A single count supports this clone. The genes are TRBV7-6 and TRBJ2-3, with 10 bases fitting TRBD1. The V gene's germline CDR1 is SGHVS and CDR2 FNYEAQ. Trimming at V came to 5 bases and at J to 3 bases, leaving 8 bases not matched to a gene. The CDR3 is 16 residues long. The CDR3, as DNA: TGTGCCAGCAGCGTAACCGGGACAGGGGTAACAGATACGCAGTATTTT. It yields the protein CASSVTGTGVTDTQYF.